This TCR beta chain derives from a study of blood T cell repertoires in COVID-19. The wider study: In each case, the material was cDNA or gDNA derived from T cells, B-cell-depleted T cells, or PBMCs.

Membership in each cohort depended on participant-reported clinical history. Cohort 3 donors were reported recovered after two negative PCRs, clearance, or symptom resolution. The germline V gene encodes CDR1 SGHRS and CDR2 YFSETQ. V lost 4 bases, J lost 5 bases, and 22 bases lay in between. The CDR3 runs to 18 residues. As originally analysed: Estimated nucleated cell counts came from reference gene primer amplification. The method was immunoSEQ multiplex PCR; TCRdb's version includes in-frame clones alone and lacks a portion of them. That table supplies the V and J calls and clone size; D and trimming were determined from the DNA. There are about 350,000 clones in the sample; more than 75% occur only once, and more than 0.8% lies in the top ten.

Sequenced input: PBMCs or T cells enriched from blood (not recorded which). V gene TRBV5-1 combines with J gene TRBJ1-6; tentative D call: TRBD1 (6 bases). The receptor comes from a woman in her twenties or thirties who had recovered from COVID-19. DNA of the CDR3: TGCGCCAGCAGCCCCCTACCCCTGACAGGCACTCATAATTCACCCCTCCACTTT. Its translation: CASSPLPLTGTHNSPLHF.